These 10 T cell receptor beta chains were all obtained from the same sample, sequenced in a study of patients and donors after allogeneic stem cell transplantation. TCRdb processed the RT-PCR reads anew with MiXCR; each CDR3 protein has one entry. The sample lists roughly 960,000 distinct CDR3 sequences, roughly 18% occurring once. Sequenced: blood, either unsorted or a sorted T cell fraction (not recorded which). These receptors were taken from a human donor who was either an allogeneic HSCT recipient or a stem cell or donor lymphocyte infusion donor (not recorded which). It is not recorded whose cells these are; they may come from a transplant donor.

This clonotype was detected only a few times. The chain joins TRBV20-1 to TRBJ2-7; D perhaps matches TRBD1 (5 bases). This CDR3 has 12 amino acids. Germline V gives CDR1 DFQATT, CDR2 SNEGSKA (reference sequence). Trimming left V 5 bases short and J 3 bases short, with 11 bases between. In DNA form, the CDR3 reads TGCAGTGCTCCTCTTCAGGGCTACGAGCAGTACTTC. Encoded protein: CSAPLQGYEQYF.

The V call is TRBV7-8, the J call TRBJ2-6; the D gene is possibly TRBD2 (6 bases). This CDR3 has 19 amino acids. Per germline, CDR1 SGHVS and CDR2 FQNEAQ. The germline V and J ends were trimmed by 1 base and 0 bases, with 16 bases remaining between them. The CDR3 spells CASSLEGGGFLSGANVLTF. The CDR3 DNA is TGTGCCAGCAGCTTAGAGGGTGGAGGGTTCCTCTCTGGGGCCAACGTCCTGACTTTC.

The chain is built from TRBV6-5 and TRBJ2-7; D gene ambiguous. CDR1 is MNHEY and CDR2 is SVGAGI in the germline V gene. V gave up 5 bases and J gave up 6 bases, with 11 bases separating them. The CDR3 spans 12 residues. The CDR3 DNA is TGTGCCAGCAGTGGCCAAGTCTCCGAGCAGTACTTC. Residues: CASSGQVSEQYF.

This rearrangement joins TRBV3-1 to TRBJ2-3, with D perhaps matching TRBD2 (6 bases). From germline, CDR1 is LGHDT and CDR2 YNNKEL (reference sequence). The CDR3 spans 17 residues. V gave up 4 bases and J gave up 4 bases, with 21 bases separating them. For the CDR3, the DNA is TGTGCCAGCAGCCGCGGATCCGGCTCCCGGAGGGCAGATACGCAGTATTTT. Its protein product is CASSRGSGSRRADTQYF.

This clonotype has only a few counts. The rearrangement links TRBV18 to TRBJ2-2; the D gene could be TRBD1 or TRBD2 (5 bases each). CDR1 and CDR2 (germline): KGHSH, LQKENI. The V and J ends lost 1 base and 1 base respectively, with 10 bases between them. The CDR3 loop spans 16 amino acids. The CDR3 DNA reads TGTGCCAGCTCACCACAGGGACGGAAGAACACCGGGGAGCTGTTTTTT. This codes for CASSPQGRKNTGELFF.

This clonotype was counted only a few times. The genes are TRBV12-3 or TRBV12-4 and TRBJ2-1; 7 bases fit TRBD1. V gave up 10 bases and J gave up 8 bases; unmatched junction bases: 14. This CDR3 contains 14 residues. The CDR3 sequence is CATIQGLDMDEQFF. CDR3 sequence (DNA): TGTGCCACCATACAGGGGCTTGATATGGATGAGCAGTTCTTC.

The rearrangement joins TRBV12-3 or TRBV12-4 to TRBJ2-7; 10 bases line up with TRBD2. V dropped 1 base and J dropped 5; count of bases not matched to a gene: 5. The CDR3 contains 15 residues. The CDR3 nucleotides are TGTGCCAGCAGTTTAGTCCTAGCGGGAGTCGACGAGCAGTACTTC. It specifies CASSLVLAGVDEQYF.

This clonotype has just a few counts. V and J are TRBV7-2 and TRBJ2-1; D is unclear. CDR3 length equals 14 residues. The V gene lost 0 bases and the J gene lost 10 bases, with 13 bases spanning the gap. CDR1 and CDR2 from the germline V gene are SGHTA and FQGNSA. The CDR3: CASSLAWALWEQFF. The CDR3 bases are TGTGCCAGCAGCTTAGCCTGGGCCCTATGGGAGCAGTTCTTC.

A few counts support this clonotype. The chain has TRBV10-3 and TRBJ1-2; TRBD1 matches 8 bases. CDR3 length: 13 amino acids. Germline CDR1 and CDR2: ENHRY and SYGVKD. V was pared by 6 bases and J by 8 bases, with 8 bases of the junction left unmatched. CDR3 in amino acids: CAISSDRADGYTF. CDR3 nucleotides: TGTGCCATCAGCTCGGACAGGGCGGACGGCTACACCTTC.

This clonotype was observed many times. CDR3 region: CASSLQVSGDTEAFF. The CDR3 DNA reads as TGCGCCAGCAGTTTACAGGTCTCAGGGGACACTGAAGCTTTCTTT. The chain combines TRBV5-1 with TRBJ1-1, with a tentative D call TRBD1 (6 bases). In germline, CDR1 is SGHRS, CDR2 YFSETQ. Between the trimmed V and J ends, which lost 5 bases and 3 bases, there was a span of 17 bases. The CDR3 covers 15 residues. The complete variable domain, with remaining parts taken from reference TRBV5-1 and TRBJ1-1, reads KAGVTQTPRYLIKTRGQQVTLSCSPISGHRSVSWYQQTPGQGLQFLFEYFSETQRNKGNFPGRFSGRQFSNSRSEMNVSTLELGDSALYLCASSLQVSGDTEAFFGQGTRLTVV.